Sequencing of this TCR beta chain was carried out in a study of regulatory T cells in long-lasting Graves disease. Study information: Graves' cases, newly diagnosed, had used antithyroid drugs under 3 months.

Building of the TCR beta libraries involved iRepertoire HTBI primers and Arm-PCR of CDR3 regions. TCRdb re-analysed the multiplex PCR reads in MiXCR, keeping a single row per CDR3 protein. The sample includes 320,000 or so distinct CDR3 sequences, 18% of them seen just once. Unmatched junction bases numbered 17, after V lost 3 bases and J lost 0 bases. Germline V gene lookup returns CDR1 KGHDR and CDR2 SFDVKD. The CDR3 runs to 22 residues. This clonotype was detected ten times or more. As for time point: newly diagnosed GD, antithyroid drugs for less than 3 months. The TCR library was made from RNA that had been extracted from PBMCs in TRIzol.

This chain joins TRBV24-1 and TRBJ2-1; TRBD1 matches 12 bases. The sequence was collected from a female donor with Graves disease. The sequences come from peripheral blood mononuclear cells (PBMCs), collected at new diagnosis, from a patient treated with antithyroid drugs. The CDR3 DNA sequence: TGTGCCACCAGTGATCCCACTCCCGGGACAGGGGGCCATTTGGTCTCCTACAATGAGCAGTTCTTC. It yields the protein CATSDPTPGTGGHLVSYNEQFF.